The rows below give T cell receptor beta chains drawn from one sample of a study of CD8 T cells in ankylosing spondylitis. TCRdb re-derived calls from the 5' RACE reads in MiXCR, one entry per CDR3 protein. Of approximately 220,000 distinct CDR3 sequences listed, roughly a tenth are singletons. The source material was blood, either unsorted or a sorted T cell fraction (not recorded which). The receptors were sampled from a male donor with ankylosing spondylitis or in good health (not recorded which). Both conserved end residues are part of each CDR3. D genes are given only for firm matches. A row's size may be missing; if present it is once, few, many or a size class.

size	D	V	J	DNA	CDR3
many	-	TRBV20-1	TRBJ2-1	TGCAGTGCTAGTAGACTCGTGAATGAGCAGTTCTTC	CSASRLVNEQFF
many	-	TRBV20-1	TRBJ1-5	TGCAGTGCTAGAGATCCGGGTCTGAGCAATCAGCCCCAGCATTTT	CSARDPGLSNQPQHF
many	-	TRBV7-3	TRBJ1-1	TGTGCCAGCAGCTGGACATCTGAAACTGAAGCTTTCTTT	CASSWTSETEAFF
-	-	TRBV7-6	TRBJ1-6	TGTGCCAGGACGAAGAGGGGGGGCATCTATAATTCACCCCTCCACTTT	CARTKRGGIYNSPLHF
many	-	TRBV29-1	TRBJ2-7	TGCAGCGTTGGGGAGGGGGGTGCGATGGTCGAGCAGTACTTC	CSVGEGGAMVEQYF
-	-	TRBV24-1	TRBJ2-5	TGTGCCACCGGCGGGGTCGGAGAGACCCAGTACTTC	CATGGVGETQYF
-	-	TRBV30	TRBJ2-5	TGTGCCTGGAGTGTCCAGGTACAGGAGACCCAGTACTTC	CAWSVQVQETQYF
many	-	TRBV20-1	TRBJ2-7	TGCAGTGCTAGGTGGGGGCCTAACCCCGAGCAGTACTTC	CSARWGPNPEQYF
many	-	TRBV6-5	TRBJ2-1	TGTGCCAGCAGTTACTCGAAGAGTACAGATTTGGGTTTCTTC	CASSYSKSTDLGFF
many	TRBD1	TRBV20-1	TRBJ2-2	TGCAGTGCTCCTGCAGGGGGATTTAACACCGGGGAGCTGTTTTTT	CSAPAGGFNTGELFF
many	TRBD2	TRBV28	TRBJ2-5	TGTGCCAGCAGGCCCGGGGGGGTAGAGACCCAGTACTTC	CASRPGGVETQYF
many	-	TRBV24-1	TRBJ2-1	TGTGCCACCAGTTGGGGATTAGAATACAATGAGCAGTTCTTC	CATSWGLEYNEQFF
many	-	TRBV30	TRBJ1-6	TGTGCCTGGAGGGACCGTAGGTCACCCCTCCACTTT	CAWRDRRSPLHF
many	TRBD1	TRBV5-1	TRBJ2-5	TGCGCCAGCAGCTTGTTTCAGGGGGCGACTCAAGAGACCCAGTACTTC	CASSLFQGATQETQYF
many	-	TRBV3-1	TRBJ1-5	TGTGCCAGCAGCCAAGGCGCGTCTCAGCCCCAGCATTTT	CASSQGASQPQHF
few	-	TRBV13	TRBJ1-3	TGTGCCAGCAGCTTAGGTCCTAGTCGATCGGGACTGGGTGAGAACACCATATATTTT	CASSLGPSRSGLGENTIYF
few	-	TRBV7-9	TRBJ2-5	TGTGCCAGCAGCTTAGAGTTGTCTAGTATTTCGACCCAGTACTTC	CASSLELSSISTQYF
many	-	TRBV5-1	TRBJ1-1	TGCGCCAGCAGCTTCGAGGGCCCGCTCTTCTTT	CASSFEGPLFF
many	-	TRBV3-1	TRBJ2-2	TGTGCCAGCAGCCAGGATCTCTGGAACGCGAACACCGGGGAGCTGTTTTTT	CASSQDLWNANTGELFF
few	-	TRBV7-9	TRBJ1-5	TGTGCCAGCAGCTCAACCAATCAGCCCCAGCATTTT	CASSSTNQPQHF
many	-	TRBV12-3/TRBV12-4	TRBJ1-5	TGTGCCAGCAGTATCCAGGGTTACGGGAGCAATCAGCCCCAGCATTTT	CASSIQGYGSNQPQHF